A single sample gave rise to the 13 T cell receptor beta chains below, sequenced in a study of response to subunit inactivated influenza vaccine. TCRdb reprocessed the RT-PCR reads with MiXCR, giving one entry per CDR3 protein. The sample carries about 240,000 distinct CDR3 sequences, roughly an eighth recorded once. The source was non-naive T cells sorted from PBMCs, collected about 14 days before vaccination. The receptors here all came from a man aged 50 to 59 who received an inactivated influenza vaccine.

The chain recombines TRBV7-2 with TRBJ2-5; D might be TRBD1 (6 bases). Germline lookup yields CDR1 SGHTA and CDR2 FQGNSA. The CDR3 runs to 16 residues. V was shortened by 5 bases and J by 4 bases, with 20 bases between the two germline ends. CDR3 DNA sequence: TGTGCCAGCAGCGACCTGGGGGCGGTCGGCGGAGAGACCCAGTACTTC. Its translation is CASSDLGAVGGETQYF. The variable domain in full, completed from reference TRBV7-2 and TRBJ2-5, reads GAGVSQSPSNKVTEKGKDVELRCDPISGHTALYWYRQSLGQGLEFLIYFQGNSAPDKSGLPSDRFSAERTGGSVSTLTIQRTQQEDSAVYLCASSDLGAVGGETQYFGPGTRLLVL.

V usage is TRBV7-8 and J usage is TRBJ2-7, with 7 positions matching TRBD1. The CDR3 length is 15 residues. J was trimmed by 7 bases and V by 4 bases; bases with no gene match: 13. From germline, CDR1 is SGHVS and CDR2 FQNEAQ. CDR3 residues: CASSSIGQAKIEQYF. The CDR3, as DNA: TGTGCCAGCAGCTCAATTGGACAGGCCAAAATAGAGCAGTACTTC.

Many counts were recorded for this clonotype. V is TRBV28 and J is TRBJ2-2; D is unclear. The V gene's germline CDR1 is MDHEN and CDR2 SYDVKM. V shed 6 bases and J shed 2 bases, with 7 bases lying between them. This CDR3 comprises 13 residues. CDR3 in amino acids: CASSPPNTGELFF. The CDR3 nucleotides read TGTGCCAGCAGCCCTCCAAACACCGGGGAGCTGTTTTTT.

This clonotype occurred a few times. The chain uses TRBV6-5 and TRBJ2-3; a weak D match, TRBD2 (5 bases). Germline CDR1 MNHEY, CDR2 SVGAGI. The CDR3 loop spans 15 amino acids. The V and J ends lost 2 bases and 4 bases respectively, with 13 bases between them. The CDR3 bases are TGTGCCAGCAGTTACCCGTCGCTAGCTTCAGATACGCAGTATTTT. Amino acid sequence: CASSYPSLASDTQYF.

The CDR3 here is CASSGGRSGNEQFF. In nucleotides, the CDR3 is TGTGCCAGCTCAGGCGGGAGAAGCGGAAATGAGCAGTTCTTC. The chain employs TRBV18 and TRBJ2-1; 7 nucleotides line up with TRBD2. Germline CDR1 is KGHSH and CDR2 is LQKENI. The CDR3 covers 14 residues. The V segment lost 5 bases and the J segment 7 bases; nucleotides outside the gene matches: 8.

This clonotype showed up just a few times. The chain links TRBV7-2 to TRBJ2-4; D could derive from TRBD1 or TRBD2 (5 bases each). Trimming took 1 base from V and 0 from J, leaving 10 bases between them. This CDR3 is 16 amino acids long. Germline loops: CDR1 SGHTA, CDR2 FQGNSA. CDR3 DNA: TGTGCCAGCAGCTTAGACAGGACTCTAGCCAAAAACATTCAGTACTTC. It encodes CASSLDRTLAKNIQYF.

The rearrangement uses TRBV20-1 and TRBJ2-1, with 9 bases fitting TRBD2. CDR1 DFQATT and CDR2 SNEGSKA come from the germline V gene (reference sequence). V dropped 6 bases and J dropped 5; count of bases not matched to a gene: 8. The CDR3 runs to 14 residues. CDR3 loop: CSAMRLAVDNEQFF. The CDR3 DNA reads TGCAGTGCCATGCGACTAGCGGTCGACAATGAGCAGTTCTTC.

This clonotype was picked up a small number of times. This sequence joins TRBV20-1 and TRBJ2-1; the D gene is possibly TRBD2 (8 bases). V dropped 4 bases and J dropped 7 bases, with 14 bases sitting between them. This CDR3 region has 13 residues. Germline V gene data show CDR1 as DFQATT and CDR2 as SNEGSKA (reference sequence). The CDR3 region is CSAKVAGQNEQFF. The CDR3 nucleotides read TGCAGTGCTAAGGTAGCGGGACAGAATGAGCAGTTCTTC.

This chain links TRBV20-1 with TRBJ2-2; D is uncertain. The CDR3 length is 16 residues. CDR1 is DFQATT and CDR2 is SNEGSKA in the germline V gene (reference sequence). With 0 bases removed from V and 1 base from J, the gap between germline ends came to 12 bases. The CDR3 protein is CSARDPVKLNTGELFF. CDR3 DNA sequence: TGCAGTGCTAGAGATCCAGTCAAACTGAACACCGGGGAGCTGTTTTTT.

This clonotype has more than one count but fewer than ten. CDR3 in amino acids: CSAHVATHTQYF. As DNA, the CDR3 is TGCAGTGCTCATGTAGCGACACATACGCAGTATTTT. The chain uses TRBV20-1 and TRBJ2-3; D possibly corresponds to TRBD2 (5 bases). V was pared by 5 bases and J by 7 bases, with 13 bases between. Per the germline V gene, CDR1 is DFQATT and CDR2 is SNEGSKA (reference sequence). The CDR3 has 12 amino acids.

This clonotype was detected a few times. The chain employs TRBV10-1 and TRBJ1-1; 7 nucleotides match TRBD1. Germline loops: CDR1 WNHNN, CDR2 SYGVQD (reference sequence). The CDR3 consists of 15 residues. The J segment lost 4 bases and the V segment lost 5 bases, leaving 10 bases of the junction unmatched. CDR3 in amino acids: CASSYDRVGSTEAFF. CDR3 DNA: TGCGCCAGCAGTTACGACAGGGTAGGGAGCACTGAAGCTTTCTTT.

The chain uses TRBV5-1 and TRBJ2-5; TRBD2 might be the D (6 bases). This CDR3 comprises 15 residues. V was trimmed by 4 bases and J by 2 bases, leaving 15 bases between them. The germline CDR1 and CDR2 sequences are SGHRS and YFSETQ. CDR3 sequence reads: CASSQGGRAQETQYF. The CDR3 coding sequence is TGCGCCAGCAGCCAGGGAGGACGGGCACAAGAGACCCAGTACTTC.

This clonotype was seen a few times. V is TRBV9 and J is TRBJ1-2, with D possibly matching TRBD1 (6 bases). The V end was cut by 4 bases, the J end by 5 bases, with 12 bases between. Germline V gene sequence: CDR1 SGDLS, CDR2 YYNGEE. CDR3 size: 13 residues. DNA of the CDR3: TGTGCCAGCAGCCAAAGCACAGGGTATGGCTACACCTTC. It codes for CASSQSTGYGYTF.